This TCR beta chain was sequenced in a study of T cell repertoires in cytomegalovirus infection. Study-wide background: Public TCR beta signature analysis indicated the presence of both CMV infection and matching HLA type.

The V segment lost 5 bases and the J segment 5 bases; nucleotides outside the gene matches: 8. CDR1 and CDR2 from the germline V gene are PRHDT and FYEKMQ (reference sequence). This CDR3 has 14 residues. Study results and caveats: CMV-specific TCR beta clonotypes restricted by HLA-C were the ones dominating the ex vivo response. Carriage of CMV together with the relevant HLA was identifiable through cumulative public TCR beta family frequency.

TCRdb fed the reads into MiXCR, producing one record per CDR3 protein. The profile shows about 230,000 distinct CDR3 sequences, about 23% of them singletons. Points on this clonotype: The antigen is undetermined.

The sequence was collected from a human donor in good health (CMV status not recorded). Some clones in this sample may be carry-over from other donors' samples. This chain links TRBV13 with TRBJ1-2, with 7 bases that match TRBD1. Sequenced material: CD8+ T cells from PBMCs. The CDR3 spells CASSILGQRYGYTF. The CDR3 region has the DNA TGTGCCAGCAGCATCCTGGGACAGAGATATGGCTACACCTTC. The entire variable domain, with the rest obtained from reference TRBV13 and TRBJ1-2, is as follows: AAGVIQSPRHLIKEKRETATLKCYPIPRHDTVYWYQQGPGQDPQFLISFYEKMQSDKGSIPDRFSAQQFSDYHSELNMSSLELGDSALYFCASSILGQRYGYTFGSGTRLTVV.